This TCR beta chain was captured by sequencing in a study of persistence of HIV-infected CD4 T cells. Overall study context: Donors had been on suppressive ART for a median of approximately eight years. Findings and caveats of the study: Degenerate expanded CDR3beta sequences were enriched among CMV- and Gag-responding cells. Proviral oligoclonality tracked with TCR oligoclonality within the same sorted cells.

The CDR3 consists of 15 residues. Germline V gene data show CDR1 as SNHLY and CDR2 as FYNNEI. V lost 7 bases, J lost 1 base, and 7 bases stayed unmatched. To note about this clone: Its target is unknown.

Cells were stimulated nonspecifically with anti-CD3/anti-CD28 magnetic beads. Sorting selected CD4+ T cells upregulating both CD40 ligand and CD69. For 18 hours, CD8-depleted PBMCs received anti-CD28/CD49d costimulation, a CD40-blocking antibody and enfuvirtide. This was the immunoSEQ version 4 assay in survey mode. Using immunoSEQ multiplex PCR, the repertoire was profiled, and TCRdb retains in-frame clones only, with some absent. The sample has 40,000 to 55,000 clones, 90% seen once; the top ten hold about 3%. The V gene is TRBV2, the J gene TRBJ1-5, with 7 bases fitting TRBD1. This sequence originates from an adult woman with HIV who was CMV-seropositive. Sequences were derived from CD4+ T cells sorted from PBMCs after roughly 17-hour stimulation, sampled from a patient who received antiretroviral therapy. The CDR3 bases are TGTGCCAGCACCACTCAGGGGGTAAGCAATCAGCCCCAGCATTTT. Translated: CASTTQGVSNQPQHF.